One sample yielded the 3 T cell receptor beta chains listed below, sequenced in a study of T cell responses to AZD1222 COVID-19 vaccine. Sequencing used immunoSEQ multiplex PCR; TCRdb keeps in-frame clones, though not all of them. Here the sample spans about 150,000 clones, 90% to 95% being singletons. This specimen was peripheral blood, taken on day 0 of AZD1222 vaccination. The source of these receptors is an adult in good health.

V gene TRBV29-1 combines with J gene TRBJ1-1, with unresolved D. CDR1 is SQVTM, CDR2 ANQGSEA, per germline. The CDR3 runs to 14 residues. Trimming removed 4 bases from V and 0 bases from J, with 12 bases in between. CDR3 bases: TGCAGCGTTGTTAGTGTCACGATGAACACTGAAGCTTTCTTT. Its translation is CSVVSVTMNTEAFF.

The J gene is TRBJ2-1, the V gene TRBV27; 8 positions agree with TRBD2. This CDR3 is 15 amino acids long. Per germline, CDR1 MNHEY and CDR2 SMNVEV (reference sequence). Trimming removed 1 base from V and 5 bases from J; junction bases left unmatched: 4. CDR3 DNA sequence: TGTGCCAGCAGTTTATATAGCGGGATCAACAATGAGCAGTTCTTC. Protein sequence: CASSLYSGINNEQFF.

V is TRBV7-2 and J is TRBJ2-3; possible D gene TRBD2, 5 bases. Germline V gene sequence: CDR1 SGHTA, CDR2 FQGNSA. The length of the CDR3 is 15 residues. V lost 4 bases, J lost 3 bases, and 14 bases lay in between. Here the CDR3 DNA reads TGTGCCAGCAGCTCACAGTTAGGGAGAACAGATACGCAGTATTTT. Translated, it gives CASSSQLGRTDTQYF.